This T cell receptor beta chain derives from a study of Graves' ophthalmopathy and Graves' hyperthyroidism. Study details: Before any treatment, peripheral blood was taken at the initial diagnosis. Study-level points and caveats: A roughly 80% specificity and just under 90% sensitivity were achieved by a 13-signature model that separated ophthalmopathy from stable hyperthyroidism. Most thyroid clonotypes with frequency above 0.001 were detected in blood too.

There are many counts of this clonotype. Antigen: not known. This CDR3 has 17 amino acids. Trimming removed 4 bases at V and 2 bases at J, with 18 bases between. Germline CDR1 MNHEY, CDR2 SMNVEV (reference sequence). Amplified TCR beta CDR3 regions were obtained using RNA transcripts as template. HTBI-primed RT-PCR formed the first round, and a multiplex PCR formed the second. TCRdb used MiXCR to reprocess the multiplex PCR reads, holding one entry per CDR3 protein. Counted here are about 370,000 distinct CDR3 sequences, approximately 20% occurring once; the ten biggest clones make up 1.5% to 2%. Diagnoses were established from clinical symptoms, serum thyroxine, TRAb, thyroid ultrasound and orbital computed tomography.

Specimen: peripheral blood. The receptor was derived from a woman between 18 and 29 years old with Graves' ophthalmopathy. The J gene is TRBJ1-5, the V gene TRBV27; D uncertain. The CDR3 sequence is CASSSWRGGGGNQPQHF. The CDR3, as DNA: TGTGCCAGCAGTTCGTGGCGAGGAGGTGGCGGCAATCAGCCCCAGCATTTT.